Presented here are 20 T cell receptor beta chains from one specimen sequenced in a study of T-cell reconstitution after alpha-beta-depleted transplantation in children. Unique molecular identifiers were used to barcode this TCRbeta library. Each CDR3 protein is one row after TCRdb ran MiXCR on the PCR reads. The sample includes about 870,000 distinct CDR3 sequences, 15% to 20% of them seen just once. Sequencing was performed on PBMCs, mostly from graft donor cells, taken 360 days after TCRalphabeta/CD19-depleted stem cell transplant. The source of these receptors is a male patient between 10 and 17 years old who had a stem cell transplant for acute lymphoblastic leukemia, so the T cells may come from the graft donor.

The rearrangement uses TRBV5-1 and TRBJ2-7, with 8 bases aligning to TRBD1. Losses at the gene ends were 5 bases for V and 5 bases for J; bases not matched to a gene: 12. The length of the CDR3 is 15 residues. Germline V gene lookup returns CDR1 SGHRS and CDR2 YFSETQ. CDR3: CASSWSGTGQDEQYF. In DNA, the CDR3 is TGCGCCAGCAGTTGGTCCGGGACAGGACAAGACGAGCAGTACTTC.

The J gene is TRBJ2-1, the V gene TRBV2; 11 positions agree with TRBD2. V lost 8 bases and J lost 7; bases outside the gene matches: 22. The CDR3 is 19 amino acids. Germline V gene data show CDR1 as SNHLY and CDR2 as FYNNEI. The CDR3 is CASCFLTGTSGPQGNEQFF. The CDR3 bases are TGTGCCAGCTGTTTCTTAACCGGGACTAGCGGTCCCCAGGGAAATGAGCAGTTCTTC.

V and J are TRBV7-8 and TRBJ2-1; a possible D gene is TRBD2 (5 bases). V was trimmed by 3 bases and J by 4 bases, leaving 16 bases between them. CDR1 is SGHVS and CDR2 is FQNEAQ in the germline V gene. This CDR3 is 16 amino acids long. In nucleotides, the CDR3 is TGTGCCAGCAGCTTTGACGGGATCGGGCCTTACAATGAGCAGTTCTTC. Protein product: CASSFDGIGPYNEQFF.

V and J are TRBV29-1 and TRBJ2-4, with D possibly being TRBD1 or TRBD2 (5 bases each). CDR3 length equals 14 residues. V was shortened by 3 bases and J by 2 bases, with 11 bases between the two germline ends. Germline-derived CDR1 and CDR2 are SQVTM and ANQGSEA. The DNA of the CDR3 is TGCAGCGTTGACGCCCCGGGGCCCAAAAACATTCAGTACTTC. Its translation: CSVDAPGPKNIQYF. Combining the CDR3 with reference TRBV29-1 and TRBJ2-4 gives the whole variable domain SAVISQKPSRDICQRGTSLTIQCQVDSQVTMMFWYRQQPGQSLTLIATANQGSEATYESGFVIDKFPISRPNLTFSTLTVSNMSPEDSSIYLCSVDAPGPKNIQYFGAGTRLSVL.

There are a few counts of this clonotype. The chain has TRBV29-1 and TRBJ2-2; weak D call: TRBD2 (6 bases). V lost 5 bases to trimming and J lost 3 bases, with 10 bases between them. CDR1 is SQVTM and CDR2 is ANQGSEA in the germline V gene. This CDR3 has 13 residues. In DNA, the CDR3 is TGCAGCGTTCACCCGGGGGACACCGGGGAGCTGTTTTTT. Its translation is CSVHPGDTGELFF.

This clonotype showed up just a few times. The chain couples TRBV19 to TRBJ2-1; 15 bases are shared with TRBD2. The CDR3 is made up of 15 amino acids. V trimming: 5 bases; J trimming: 9 bases; junction bases outside the gene matches: 5. The germline CDR1 and CDR2 sequences are LNHDA and SQIVND (reference sequence). CDR3 nucleotides: TGTGCCAGTAGTGGACTAGCGGGAGGGTTCGGTGAGCAGTTCTTC. As protein: CASSGLAGGFGEQFF. Together with reference TRBV19 and TRBJ2-1, the CDR3 gives the full variable domain: DGGITQSPKYLFRKEGQNVTLSCEQNLNHDAMYWYRQDPGQGLRLIYYSQIVNDFQKGDIAEGYSVSREKKESFPLTVTSAQKNPTAFYLCASSGLAGGFGEQFFGPGTRLTVL.

The chain combines TRBV9 with TRBJ2-5; 7 bases are shared with TRBD2. The CDR3 has 16 amino acids. The junction had 10 bases not matched to a gene; V was cut back by 0 bases and J by 5 bases. Germline-derived CDR1 and CDR2 are SGDLS and YYNGEE. CDR3 amino acids: CASSVGAGAPLETQYF. Written as DNA, the CDR3 is TGTGCCAGCAGCGTAGGGGCGGGAGCCCCCCTGGAGACCCAGTACTTC.

This clonotype has a handful of counts. This chain connects TRBV28 to TRBJ2-7; no clear D gene. The CDR3 contains 13 residues. Germline V gene sequence: CDR1 MDHEN, CDR2 SYDVKM. Trimming stripped 2 bases from V and 6 bases from J, with 11 bases between. CDR3 nucleotide sequence: TGTGCCAGCAGTTTAACAATGGACCCCGAGCAGTACTTC. Translated, it gives CASSLTMDPEQYF.

This clonotype appeared many times. The J gene is TRBJ2-7, the V gene TRBV3-1; D tentatively fits TRBD1 or TRBD2 (5 bases each). Germline V lookup: CDR1 LGHDT, CDR2 YNNKEL (reference sequence). The CDR3 spans 12 residues. Trimming stripped 6 bases from V and 3 bases from J, with 9 bases between. CDR3 sequence reads: CASRRGVYEQYF. CDR3 nucleotides: TGTGCCAGCAGACGAGGGGTCTACGAGCAGTACTTC.

The chain couples TRBV20-1 to TRBJ2-3; TRBD2 matches 7 bases. Per germline, CDR1 DFQATT and CDR2 SNEGSKA (reference sequence). This CDR3 has 14 residues. V trimming: 5 bases; J trimming: 4 bases; junction bases outside the gene matches: 9. DNA for the CDR3: TGCAGTGCTTCAGGGAGGGAGCGAGCAGATACGCAGTATTTT. Its protein is CSASGRERADTQYF.

In its sample, this clonotype was seen many times. This rearrangement joins TRBV12-3 or TRBV12-4 to TRBJ1-5; D is possibly TRBD1 (6 bases). Deletions cut 5 bases from V and 4 bases from J, with 12 bases between. This CDR3 has 14 residues. The CDR3 DNA reads TGTGCCAGCAGTAAGGACAGCTTGAATCAGCCCCAGCATTTT. Amino acids: CASSKDSLNQPQHF.

The rearrangement joins TRBV3-1 to TRBJ1-1; 8 bases line up with TRBD1. Germline CDR1 is LGHDT and CDR2 is YNNKEL (reference sequence). Trimming cost V 0 bases and J 9 bases; bases outside gene matches: 6. This CDR3 comprises 14 residues. CDR3 bases: TGTGCCAGCAGCCAAGAGGACAGGGCGCTGCAAGCTTTCTTT. This codes for CASSQEDRALQAFF.

This clonotype has only a few counts. The CDR3 DNA follows: TGCGCCAGCAGGCCCACTACTGGAAACTATGGCTACACCTTC. The encoded protein is CASRPTTGNYGYTF. The chain recombines TRBV5-1 with TRBJ1-2, with D unresolved. Germline V lookup: CDR1 SGHRS, CDR2 YFSETQ. The V end lost 5 bases, the J end lost 2 bases, and 13 bases lay between the germline ends. The CDR3 sequence is 14 residues long.

This clonotype showed up many times. This rearrangement joins TRBV6-2 or TRBV6-3 to TRBJ2-3, with 7 bases identical to TRBD1. This CDR3 has 13 residues. The V gene's germline CDR1 is MNHEY and CDR2 SVGEGT. The trim removed 7 bases at V and 2 bases at J, leaving 3 bases unmatched. The CDR3 DNA is TGTGCCAGCAAGGGACAGACCACAGATACGCAGTATTTT. Translating gives CASKGQTTDTQYF.

This clonotype has more than one count but fewer than ten. This chain links TRBV24-1 with TRBJ1-5, with 12 bases that match TRBD1. CDR3 length equals 15 residues. Trimming cost V 3 bases and J 7 bases; bases outside gene matches: 3. Germline V gives CDR1 KGHDR, CDR2 SFDVKD. This CDR3 reads CATSDGDRGQQPQHF. CDR3 coding DNA: TGTGCCACCAGTGATGGGGACAGGGGGCAACAGCCCCAGCATTTT.

This clonotype was counted between two and nine times. The chain carries TRBV20-1 and TRBJ2-7; TRBD2 aligns across 15 bases. V lost 5 bases, J lost 6 bases, and 11 bases stayed unmatched. CDR3 size: 16 residues. Germline assignment: CDR1 DFQATT and CDR2 SNEGSKA (reference sequence). Here the CDR3 reads CSAAGLAGGPKTEQYF. The CDR3 region has the DNA TGCAGTGCTGCCGGACTAGCGGGAGGGCCGAAAACCGAGCAGTACTTC.

The chain's CDR3 is CASSQEFAGSYNEQFF. The CDR3 DNA sequence: TGTGCCAGCAGCCAAGAGTTCGCCGGCTCCTACAATGAGCAGTTCTTC. The J gene is TRBJ2-1, the V gene TRBV4-2, with no clear D. CDR1 is LGHNA, CDR2 YNFKEQ, per germline. The CDR3 is 16 residues long. The V end lost 0 bases, the J end lost 0 bases, and 9 bases lay between the germline ends.

This clonotype came up many times. V gene TRBV27 combines with J gene TRBJ2-1, with D tentatively TRBD1 (6 bases). CDR1 is MNHEY, CDR2 SMNVEV, per germline (reference sequence). CDR3 length: 12 amino acids. V lost 7 bases and J lost 5, with 9 bases in between. This CDR3 reads CASIHRDNEQFF. In DNA, the CDR3 is TGTGCCAGCATCCACAGGGACAATGAGCAGTTCTTC.

This clonotype was seen more than once but under ten times. The CDR3 sequence is CASSQGPDREGRSGTQYF. CDR3 nucleotide sequence: TGCGCCAGCAGCCAAGGACCTGACAGGGAAGGCCGGTCAGGTACGCAGTATTTT. The chain couples TRBV4-1 to TRBJ2-3; TRBD1 aligns across 7 bases. The germline V gene encodes CDR1 MGHRA and CDR2 YSYEKL. This CDR3 has 18 residues. Trimming cost V 1 base and J 8 bases; bases outside gene matches: 18.

This clonotype was observed a handful of times. The chain employs TRBV12-3 or TRBV12-4 and TRBJ1-6; TRBD1 aligns across 7 bases. J lost 8 bases, V lost 3 bases, and 13 bases had no gene match. This CDR3 is built from 17 residues. CDR3 nucleotide sequence: TGTGCCAGCAGTTTGGGATCGGCAGGGGGTAAAGATTCACCCCTCCACTTT. Protein product: CASSLGSAGGKDSPLHF.